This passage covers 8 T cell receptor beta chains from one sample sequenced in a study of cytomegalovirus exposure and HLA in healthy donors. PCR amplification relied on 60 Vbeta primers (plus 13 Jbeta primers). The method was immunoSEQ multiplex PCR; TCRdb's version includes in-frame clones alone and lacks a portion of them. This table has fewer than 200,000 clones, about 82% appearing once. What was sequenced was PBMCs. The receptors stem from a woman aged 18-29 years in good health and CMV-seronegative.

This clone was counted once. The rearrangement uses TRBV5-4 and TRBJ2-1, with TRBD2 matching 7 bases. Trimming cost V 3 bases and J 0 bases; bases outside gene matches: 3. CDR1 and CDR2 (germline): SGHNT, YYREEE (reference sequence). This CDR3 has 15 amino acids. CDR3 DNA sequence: TGTGCCAGCAGCTCTCTAGCGGACTCCTACAATGAGCAGTTCTTC. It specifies CASSSLADSYNEQFF.

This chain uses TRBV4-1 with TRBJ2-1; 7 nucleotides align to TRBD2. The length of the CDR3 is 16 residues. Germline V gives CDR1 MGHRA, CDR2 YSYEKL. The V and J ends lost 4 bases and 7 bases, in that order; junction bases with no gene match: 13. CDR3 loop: CASSLSGGGPENEQFF. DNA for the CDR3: TGCGCCAGCAGCCTCTCCGGGGGAGGGCCCGAGAATGAGCAGTTCTTC.

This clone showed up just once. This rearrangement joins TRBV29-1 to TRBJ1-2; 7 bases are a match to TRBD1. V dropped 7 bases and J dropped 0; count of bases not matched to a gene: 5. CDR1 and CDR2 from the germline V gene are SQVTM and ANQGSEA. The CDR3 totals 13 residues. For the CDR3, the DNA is TGCAGCGCCGGGACAGCTGCTAACTATGGCTACACCTTC. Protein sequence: CSAGTAANYGYTF.

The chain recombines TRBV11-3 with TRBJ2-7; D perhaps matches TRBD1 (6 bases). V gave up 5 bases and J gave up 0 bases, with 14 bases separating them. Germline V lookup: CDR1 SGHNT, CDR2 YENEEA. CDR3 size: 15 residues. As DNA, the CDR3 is TGTGCCAGCAGCCCGTGGACAGATTACTCCTACGAGCAGTACTTC. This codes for CASSPWTDYSYEQYF.

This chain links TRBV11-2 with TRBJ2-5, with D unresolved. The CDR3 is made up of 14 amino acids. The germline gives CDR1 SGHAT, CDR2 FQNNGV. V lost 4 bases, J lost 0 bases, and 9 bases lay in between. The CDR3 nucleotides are TGTGCCAGCAGCTCTACTATGAACCAAGAGACCCAGTACTTC. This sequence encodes CASSSTMNQETQYF.

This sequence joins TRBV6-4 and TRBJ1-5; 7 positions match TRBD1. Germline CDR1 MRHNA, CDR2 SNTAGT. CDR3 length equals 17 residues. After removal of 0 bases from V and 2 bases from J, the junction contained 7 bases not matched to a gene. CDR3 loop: CASSDSRGRGGNQPQHF. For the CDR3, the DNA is TGTGCCAGCAGTGACTCGAGGGGGCGCGGGGGCAATCAGCCCCAGCATTTT.

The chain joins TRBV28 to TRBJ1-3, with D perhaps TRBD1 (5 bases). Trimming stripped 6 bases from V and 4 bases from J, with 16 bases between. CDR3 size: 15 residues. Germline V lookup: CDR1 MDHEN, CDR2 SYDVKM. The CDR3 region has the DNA TGTGCCAGCAGCATACCAGACAGCTTAGGAAACACCATATATTTT. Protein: CASSIPDSLGNTIYF.

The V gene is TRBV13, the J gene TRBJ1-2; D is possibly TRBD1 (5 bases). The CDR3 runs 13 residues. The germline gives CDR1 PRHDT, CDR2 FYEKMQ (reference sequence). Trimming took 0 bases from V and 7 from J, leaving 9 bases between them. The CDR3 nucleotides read TGTGCCAGCAGCTTAGGGGGTACAGGTGGCTACACCTTC. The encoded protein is CASSLGGTGGYTF.